This TCR beta chain was sequenced during a study of shared clonotypes between healthy human individuals. On the study more broadly: Three plates each covered CD4 naive and memory; CD8 naive two, CD8 memory one. The study, taken as a whole, reports: In this cohort, only blood was sampled, and tissue repertoires likely differ. Naive CD4 clonotype sharing across four donors was approximately 5.2%.

This clone was detected only once. Its specificity is not known. The study ran the assay at deep level. Libraries were prepared by immunoSEQ multiplex PCR; TCRdb keeps only in-frame clonotypes and omits some of them. Among about 680,000 clones listed, about 90% were seen once. With 6 bases removed from V and 0 bases from J, the gap between germline ends came to 5 bases. The CDR3 runs to 12 residues. Germline assignment: CDR1 LGHNT and CDR2 FRNRAP. The naive CD8 subset, CD45RO-negative cells positively selected for CCR7, excluded terminally differentiated effector memory CD45RA+ cells. The chain has TRBV12-5 and TRBJ1-1, with D unresolved. The sample taken for sequencing was naive CD8+ T cells sorted from blood. The receptor comes from a man aged 25 to 45 in good health. The DNA for the CDR3 is TGTGCTAGTGGCTCGGTGAACACTGAAGCTTTCTTT. Protein sequence: CASGSVNTEAFF.